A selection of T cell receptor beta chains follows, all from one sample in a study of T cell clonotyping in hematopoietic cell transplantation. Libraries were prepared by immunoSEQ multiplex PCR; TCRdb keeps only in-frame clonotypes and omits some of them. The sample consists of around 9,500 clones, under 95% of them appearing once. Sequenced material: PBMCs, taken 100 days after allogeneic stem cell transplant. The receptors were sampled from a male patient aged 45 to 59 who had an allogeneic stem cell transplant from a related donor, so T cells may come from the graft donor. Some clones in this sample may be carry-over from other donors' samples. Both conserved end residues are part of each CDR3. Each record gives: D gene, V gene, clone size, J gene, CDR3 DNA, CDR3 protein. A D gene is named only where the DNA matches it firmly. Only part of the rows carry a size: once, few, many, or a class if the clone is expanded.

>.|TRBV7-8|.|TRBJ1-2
TGTGCCAGCAGCCTAAGGGACACTAACTATGGCTACACCTTC
CASSLRDTNYGYTF
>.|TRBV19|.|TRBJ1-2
TGTGCCAGTAGTATATCGGTCTATGGCTACACCTTC
CASSISVYGYTF
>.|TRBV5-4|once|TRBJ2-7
TGTGCCAGCAGCTTGGAGGAGGGTACCTACGAGCAGTACTTC
CASSLEEGTYEQYF
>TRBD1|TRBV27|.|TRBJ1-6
TGTGCCAGCAGTCCCTTGGGGACAGGGATTCCCGGGCGGAATTCACCCCTCCACTTT
CASSPLGTGIPGRNSPLHF
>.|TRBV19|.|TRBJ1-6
TGTGCCAGTAGTATCCCGACGGCCAAGCTGACACCCCTCCACTTT
CASSIPTAKLTPLHF
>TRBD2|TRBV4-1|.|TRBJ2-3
TGCGCCAGCAGCCTCGGGACTAGTAGCACAGATACGCAGTATTTT
CASSLGTSSTDTQYF
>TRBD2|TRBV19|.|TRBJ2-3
TGTGCCAGTAGTTTCGGCGCGGGAGATGCAGATACGCAGTATTTT
CASSFGAGDADTQYF
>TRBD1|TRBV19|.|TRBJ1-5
TGTGCCAGTAGTCCAGGGACAGGGAGAGTTCAGCCCCAGCATTTT
CASSPGTGRVQPQHF
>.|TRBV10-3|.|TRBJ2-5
TGTGCCATCAGTGAGCCCGATGATTCCGAGGGGGAGACCCAGTACTTC
CAISEPDDSEGETQYF
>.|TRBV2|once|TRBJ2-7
TGTGCCAGCAGTGAAGTACAGGGTACTAACTCCGAGCAGTACTTC
CASSEVQGTNSEQYF
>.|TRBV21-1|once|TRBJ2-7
TGTGCCAGCAGCAAGTGGGACGGATCCTACGAGCAGTACTTC
CASSKWDGSYEQYF
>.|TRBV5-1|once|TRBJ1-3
TGCGCCAGCAGCTTGGACTTCTCTGGAAACACCATATATTTT
CASSLDFSGNTIYF
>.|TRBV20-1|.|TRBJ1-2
TGCAGTGCCAACACAGGGTACGGCTACACCTTC
CSANTGYGYTF
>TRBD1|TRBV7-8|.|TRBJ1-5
TGTGCCAGCAGCCCTTCTCGGGACAGGGTGCAGCCCCAGCATTTT
CASSPSRDRVQPQHF
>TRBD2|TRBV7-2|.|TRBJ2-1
TGTGCCAGCAGCTTAAACCTCGTTGGGGGGGTCGGCAATGAGCAGTTCTTC
CASSLNLVGGVGNEQFF
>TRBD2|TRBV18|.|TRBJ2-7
TGTGCCAGCTCAGGGGACTACCGCTACGAGCAGTACTTC
CASSGDYRYEQYF
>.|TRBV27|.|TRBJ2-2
TGTGCCAGCAGTTACCAGACGAACACCGGGGAGCTGTTTTTT
CASSYQTNTGELFF
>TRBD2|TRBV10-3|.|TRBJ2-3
TGTGCCATCAGAGAGGGACTAGCGGGAGGCACCGATACGCAGTATTTT
CAIREGLAGGTDTQYF
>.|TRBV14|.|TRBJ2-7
TGTGCCAGCAGCCTAACACTAGTATTCCACGAGCAGTACTTC
CASSLTLVFHEQYF
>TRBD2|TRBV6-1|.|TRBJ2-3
TGTGCCAGCAGTGTAAGCAGCGGGAGCCGCACAGATACGCAGTATTTT
CASSVSSGSRTDTQYF
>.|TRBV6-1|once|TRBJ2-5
TGTGCCAGCAGTGAAGAAGTGGGTAATGGGGCAAGAGAGACCCAGTACTTC
CASSEEVGNGARETQYF
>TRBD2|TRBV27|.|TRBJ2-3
TGTGCCAGCAGTTTATTCGCGGGAGATGGCACAGATACGCAGTATTTT
CASSLFAGDGTDTQYF
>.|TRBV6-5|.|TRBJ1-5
TGTGCCAGCGGCGGGGCAGGGAATCAGCCCCAGCATTTT
CASGGAGNQPQHF
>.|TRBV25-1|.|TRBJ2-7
TGTGCCAGCAGTGGGGGCTACGAGCAGTACTTC
CASSGGYEQYF
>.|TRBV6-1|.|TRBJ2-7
TGTGCCAGCAGTGAAACTCTGTGGGAGTACGAGCAGTACTTC
CASSETLWEYEQYF
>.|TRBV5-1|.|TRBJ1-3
TGCGCCAGCAGCAACACAGCCGGGGGAAACACCATATATTTT
CASSNTAGGNTIYF
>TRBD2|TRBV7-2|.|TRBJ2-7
TGTGCCAGCAGCTTCCCTACTAGCGGGGGGGACGAGCAGTACTTC
CASSFPTSGGDEQYF
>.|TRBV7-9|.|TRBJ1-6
TGTGCCAGCAGCCCCCAAGGGGGGGGGACTTCACCCCTCCACTTT
CASSPQGGGTSPLHF
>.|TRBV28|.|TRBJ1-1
TGTGCCAGCAGTGTTGGGGTATCTGAAGCTTTCTTT
CASSVGVSEAFF
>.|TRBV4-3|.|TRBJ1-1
TGCGCCAGCAGCCAAGAAAGTACGCCATGGAACACTGAAGCTTTCTTT
CASSQESTPWNTEAFF
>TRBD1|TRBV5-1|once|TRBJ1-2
TGCGCCAGCAGCTGGGAGGGACAGGGAGGCGGCTACACCTTC
CASSWEGQGGGYTF
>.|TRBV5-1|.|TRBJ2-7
TGCGCCAGCAGCTCGCCGGGACTCCGAGCCTACGAGCAGTACTTC
CASSSPGLRAYEQYF
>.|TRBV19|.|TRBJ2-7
TGTGCCAGTAGTAAAACTAGCTCATCCTCCTACGAGCAGTACTTC
CASSKTSSSSYEQYF
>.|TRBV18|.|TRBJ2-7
TGTGCCAGCTCAAACCAAGTACAGACCTACGAGCAGTACTTC
CASSNQVQTYEQYF
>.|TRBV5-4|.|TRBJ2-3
TGTGCCAGCAGCTTCCCCACAGATACGCAGTATTTT
CASSFPTDTQYF
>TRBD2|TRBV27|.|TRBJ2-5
TGTGCCAGCAGTTTCAAGCGGGAGGTTTTTGAGACCCAGTACTTC
CASSFKREVFETQYF
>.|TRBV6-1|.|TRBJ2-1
TGTGCCAGCAGTTCCAGTCGTTTCTCCTACAATGAGCAGTTCTTC
CASSSSRFSYNEQFF
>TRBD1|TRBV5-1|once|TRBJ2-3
TGCGCCAGCAGCAGGGACAGTCCAGATACGCAGTATTTT
CASSRDSPDTQYF
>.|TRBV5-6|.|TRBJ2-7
TGTGCCAGCAGCTTGGGGGGCCCCCGGGACGCCCCCTACGAGCAGTACTTC
CASSLGGPRDAPYEQYF
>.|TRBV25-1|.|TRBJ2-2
TGTGCCGAAGTCCTAGGGGAGCTGTTTTTT
CAEVLGELFF
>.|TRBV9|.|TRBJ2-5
TGTGCCAGCAGTGTAGGGTTCCGCGGGTCCCAGTACTTC
CASSVGFRGSQYF
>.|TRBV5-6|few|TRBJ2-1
TGTGCCAGCAGACAGACAGCGACCTCCTACAATGAGCAGTTCTTC
CASRQTATSYNEQFF
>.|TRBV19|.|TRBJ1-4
TGTGCCAGTAGCGGGATCGCAACTAATGAAAAACTGTTTTTT
CASSGIATNEKLFF
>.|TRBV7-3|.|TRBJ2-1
TGTGCCAGCAGCCCCCCCTTGCCTGACTCCCCAGAGGACAATGAGCAGTTCTTC
CASSPPLPDSPEDNEQFF